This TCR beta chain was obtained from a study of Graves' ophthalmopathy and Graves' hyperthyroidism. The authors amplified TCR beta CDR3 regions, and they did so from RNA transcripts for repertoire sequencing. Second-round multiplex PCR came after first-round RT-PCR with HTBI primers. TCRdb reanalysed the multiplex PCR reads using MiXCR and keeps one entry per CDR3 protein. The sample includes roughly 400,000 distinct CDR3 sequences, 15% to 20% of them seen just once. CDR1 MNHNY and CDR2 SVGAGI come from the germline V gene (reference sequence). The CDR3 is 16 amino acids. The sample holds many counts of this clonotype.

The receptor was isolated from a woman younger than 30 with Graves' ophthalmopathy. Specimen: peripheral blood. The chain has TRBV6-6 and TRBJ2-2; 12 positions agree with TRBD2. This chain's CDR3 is CISNKLAGGPTGELFF. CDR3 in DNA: TGTATCAGCAATAAACTAGCGGGAGGACCCACCGGGGAGCTGTTTTTT.